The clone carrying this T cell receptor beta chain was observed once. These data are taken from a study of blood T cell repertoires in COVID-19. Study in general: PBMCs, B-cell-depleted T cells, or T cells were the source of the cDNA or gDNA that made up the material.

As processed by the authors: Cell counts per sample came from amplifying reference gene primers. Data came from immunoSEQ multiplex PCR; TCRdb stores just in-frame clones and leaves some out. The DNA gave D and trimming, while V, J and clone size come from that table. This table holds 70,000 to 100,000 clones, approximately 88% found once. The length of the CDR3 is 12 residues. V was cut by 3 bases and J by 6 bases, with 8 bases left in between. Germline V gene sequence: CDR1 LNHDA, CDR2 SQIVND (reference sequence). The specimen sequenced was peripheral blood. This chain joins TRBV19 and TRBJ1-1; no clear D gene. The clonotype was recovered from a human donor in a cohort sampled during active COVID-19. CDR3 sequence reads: CASSMRGSEAFF. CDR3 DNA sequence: TGTGCCAGTAGTATGAGAGGATCTGAAGCTTTCTTT.